The clone carrying this T cell receptor beta chain was counted at least ten times. No antigen is known for it. This entry belongs to a study of regulatory T cells in long-lasting Graves disease. Per the germline V gene, CDR1 is SGHRS and CDR2 is YFSETQ. The V end lost 0 bases, the J end lost 5 bases, and 15 bases lay between the germline ends. CDR3 length: 15 amino acids. HTBI primers from iRepertoire and Arm-PCR of CDR3 regions yielded the TCR beta libraries. Using its own MiXCR run on the multiplex PCR reads, TCRdb lists one record per CDR3 protein. The sample has roughly 400,000 distinct CDR3 sequences, 20% to 25% seen once. Indicated time point: persistent/refractory GD, antithyroid drugs over 5 years with positive TRAb. RNA from PBMCs was the source of the TCR library. Under American Thyroid Association guidelines, Graves' disease was diagnosed. EDTA tubes received around 9 milliliters of collected peripheral blood.

Study observations and caveats: Persistent Graves' patients showed less TCR diversity than newly diagnosed patients showed.

The material was peripheral blood mononuclear cells (PBMCs), obtained when the disease was refractory, from a patient treated with antithyroid drugs. V gene TRBV5-1 combines with J gene TRBJ2-7; tentatively, D is TRBD2 (6 bases). This receptor was obtained from a female donor with Graves disease. CDR3 bases: TGCGCCAGCAGCTTGGTGGGTTCGGGGGTCGACGAGCAGTACTTC. It translates to CASSLVGSGVDEQYF.